This TCR beta chain appears in the sequencing data of a study of beta chain features in type 1 diabetes. By way of CD45RO/CCR7/CD25/CD127/CD95/CD27, the CD4+ regulatory, stem cell-like memory, central memory and naive cells were sorted. All of the isolated RNA was reverse transcribed, so expressed TCRB transcripts were sequenced. The protocol was immunoSEQ multiplex PCR, while the TCRdb copy is restricted to in-frame clones and leaves out a portion. This table has around 650,000 clones, around 12% appearing once. The CDR3 covers 15 residues. The ends were cut back, 3 bases at V and 10 bases at J, with 16 bases in the middle. Germline V gene sequence: CDR1 SGHNT, CDR2 YENEEA. Comments on this clone: Its antigen is unknown.

Findings of the study overall: The study left unresolved whether HLA type influences TCRB rearrangement. A possible short-template PCR bias applies equally to patients and controls. The study found moderately but significantly shorter TCRB CDR3s in all four CD4+ subsets of Type 1 diabetes patients.

The source of this sequence is a man aged 25 to 40 with type 1 diabetes. Sequenced input: naive CD4+ T cells from blood. The chain combines TRBV11-3 with TRBJ1-6; a weak D match, TRBD1 (5 bases). In nucleotides, the CDR3 is TGTGCCAGCAGCTTGAGGTTGGGGGAAGGCTCACCCCTCCACTTT. This encodes CASSLRLGEGSPLHF. Combining the CDR3 with reference TRBV11-3 and TRBJ1-6 gives the whole variable domain EAGVVQSPRYKIIEKKQPVAFWCNPISGHNTLYWYLQNLGQGPELLIRYENEEAVDDSQLPKDRFSAERLKGVDSTLKIQPAELGDSAVYLCASSLRLGEGSPLHFGNGTRLTVT.